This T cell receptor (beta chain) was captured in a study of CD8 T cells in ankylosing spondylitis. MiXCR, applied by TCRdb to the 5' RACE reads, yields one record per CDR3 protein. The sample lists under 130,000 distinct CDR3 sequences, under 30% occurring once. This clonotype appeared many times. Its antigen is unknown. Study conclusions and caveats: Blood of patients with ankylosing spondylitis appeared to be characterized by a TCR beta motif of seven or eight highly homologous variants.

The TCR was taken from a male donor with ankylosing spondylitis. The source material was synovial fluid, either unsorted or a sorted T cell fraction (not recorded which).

CDR3 amino acids: CASSPSGSSYNEQFF. CDR3 bases: TGTGCCAGCAGCCCATCCGGGAGCTCCTACAATGAGCAGTTCTTC. V usage is TRBV11-3 and J usage is TRBJ2-1, with D perhaps matching TRBD2 (6 bases). This CDR3 is 15 amino acids long. V shed 5 bases and J shed 0 bases, with 11 bases lying between them. Looked up from germline, CDR1 is SGHNT and CDR2 is YENEEA. Combining the CDR3 with reference TRBV11-3 and TRBJ2-1 gives the whole variable domain EAGVVQSPRYKIIEKKQPVAFWCNPISGHNTLYWYLQNLGQGPELLIRYENEEAVDDSQLPKDRFSAERLKGVDSTLKIQPAELGDSAVYLCASSPSGSSYNEQFFGPGTRLTVL.